This TCR beta chain derives from a study of T cell clones after liver transplantation. Across the whole study: Standard immunosuppression, with no induction, continued until 12-24 months after transplant.

V shed 10 bases, J shed 4 bases, and the junction held 6 bases outside the gene matches. This CDR3 region has 13 residues. Profiled with immunoSEQ multiplex PCR; TCRdb holds only in-frame clones, not every one. The table has tens of thousands of clones, around four fifths seen once; the top ten hold 2.8%. Note on this clone: Antigen: not known.

Study observations and caveats: Donor-reactive sequences fell more than third party-reactive ones, suggesting partial deletion.

This TCR derives from a human patient who received a liver transplant. Some T cells may be transferred from the graft donor. Source: CD4+ T cells from blood, taken at the 22-month timepoint. The rearrangement uses TRBV23-1 and TRBJ1-2, with 10 bases matching TRBD1. TRBV23-1 carries the ORF label, with uncertain function. Written as DNA, the CDR3 is TGCGCCAACGGGACAGGGGTGTCCTATGGCTACACCTTC. The encoded protein is CANGTGVSYGYTF.